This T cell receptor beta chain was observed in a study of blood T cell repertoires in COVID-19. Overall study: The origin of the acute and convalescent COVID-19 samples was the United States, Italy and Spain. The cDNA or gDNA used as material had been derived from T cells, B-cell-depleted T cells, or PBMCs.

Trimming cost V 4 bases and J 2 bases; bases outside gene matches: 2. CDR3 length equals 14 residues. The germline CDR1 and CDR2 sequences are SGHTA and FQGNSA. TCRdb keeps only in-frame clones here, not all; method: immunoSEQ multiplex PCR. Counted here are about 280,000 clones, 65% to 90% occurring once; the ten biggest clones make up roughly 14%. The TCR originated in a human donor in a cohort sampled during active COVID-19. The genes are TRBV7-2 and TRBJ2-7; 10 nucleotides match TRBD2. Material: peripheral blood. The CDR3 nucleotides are TGTGCCAGCAGCTGGACTAGCGGTCCCTACGAGCAGTACTTC. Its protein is CASSWTSGPYEQYF.